The T cell receptor beta chain under discussion was sequenced for a study of blood T cell dynamics during melanoma immunotherapy. The wider study: Metastatic melanoma patients received first-line pembrolizumab or nivolumab plus ipilimumab.

Time point of the sample: week 3, after first cycle of checkpoint inhibitor. DNA loading was fixed at 300 to 350 ng for all bulk PBMC samples. Measured with immunoSEQ multiplex PCR; TCRdb has only the in-frame clones, and not every one. The sample has about 7,600 clones; over 75% are singletons. The CDR3 sequence is 14 residues long. Germline loops: CDR1 MNHGY, CDR2 SAAAGT. V dropped 5 bases and J dropped 3 bases, with 11 bases sitting between them. Regarding the study as a whole: The study could not tell melanoma-specific clones from general immune activation. Disease-control patients' PBMC repertoires became either more clonal or more diverse at W3.

With regard to this clone: The antigen is unknown.

The sequence was obtained from a human donor with melanoma. V usage is TRBV6-8 and J usage is TRBJ1-5; D uncertain. This sample comprised blood, obtained from a patient treated with checkpoint blockade. The chain's CDR3 is CASSEDAFNQPQHF. CDR3 DNA: TGTGCCAGCAGTGAGGATGCCTTCAATCAGCCCCAGCATTTT.